These 2 T cell receptor beta chains originate from one sample sequenced in a study of response to subunit inactivated influenza vaccine. MiXCR, run by TCRdb on the RT-PCR reads, gives a single entry per CDR3 protein. The table shows approximately 680,000 distinct CDR3 sequences, with 15% to 18% occurring only once. The sequencing here drew on PBMCs from blood, taken about 13 days after vaccination. The receptor source for this set is a man aged 50-59 years who received an inactivated influenza vaccine.

This clonotype has more than one count but fewer than ten. The chain is built from TRBV11-2 and TRBJ2-1, with TRBD2 matching 7 bases. CDR3 size: 16 residues. Looked up from germline, CDR1 is SGHAT and CDR2 is FQNNGV. With 5 bases clipped from V and 2 bases from J, the junction kept 9 bases outside the gene matches. The CDR3 DNA follows: TGTGCCAGCAGCACCCTTTACGGGGGGACCTACAATGAGCAGTTCTTC. Translated, it gives CASSTLYGGTYNEQFF.

This chain uses TRBV5-6 with TRBJ2-4, with D uncertain. There are 12 residues in the CDR3. Germline V gene data show CDR1 as SGHDT and CDR2 as YYEEEE. V gave up 4 bases and J gave up 6 bases, with 8 bases separating them. The chain's CDR3 is CASSLTPNIQYF. The DNA of the CDR3 is TGTGCCAGCAGCCTCACCCCAAACATTCAGTACTTC.